The rows below give T cell receptor beta chains drawn from one sample of a study of cytomegalovirus exposure and HLA in healthy donors. Only in-frame clones appear in the TCRdb table, and some are missing; sequencing was by immunoSEQ multiplex PCR. The repertoire holds approximately 170,000 clones, with less than 85% as singletons. Sequencing input: PBMCs. These receptors were collected from a young man in good health and CMV-seropositive. Both conserved end residues are part of each CDR3.

v_call,j_call,cdr3_aa
TRBV5-5,TRBJ1-1,CASSWGQGVNTEAFF
TRBV6-4,TRBJ2-6,CASKGLADLSGANVLTF
TRBV5-6,TRBJ1-3,CASSPVQGSSGNTIYF
TRBV27,TRBJ1-4,CASSIRGTNEKLFF
TRBV27,TRBJ1-2,CASRSRTGGGGYTF
TRBV11-2,TRBJ2-1,CASSLAGLAGGNEQFF
TRBV2,TRBJ1-4,CASSGTAGGEKLFF
TRBV7-9,TRBJ2-5,CASSLALMTGNKETQYF
TRBV7-9,TRBJ1-1,CASRVRENTEAFF
TRBV2,TRBJ2-6,CASRAGQGISGANVLTF